The T cell receptor (beta chain) under discussion was sequenced for a study of CD8 T cells in Susac syndrome. Peripheral blood CD8+ and CD4+ T cells were profiled by TCR beta sequencing. It was negative isolation that provided the CD8+ and CD4+ T cells, whereas TEMRA cells were enriched by FACS. V lost 1 base, J lost 6 bases, and 11 bases stayed unmatched. The CDR3 spans 16 residues. The authors reverse transcribed about 0.5 to 1 ug RNA with random hexamers. The TCR beta CDR3 was amplified by immunoSEQ multiplex PCR across 54 Vbeta, 13 Jbeta. TCRdb fed the immunoSEQ multiplex PCR reads into MiXCR, producing one record per CDR3 protein. The data hold a few hundred thousand distinct CDR3 sequences, with 95% observed a single time.

This rearrangement joins TRBV12-3 or TRBV12-4 to TRBJ1-2; 7 bases map to TRBD1. The receptor comes from a human donor with multiple sclerosis. Sequencing input: CD4+ T cells from PBMCs. For the CDR3, the DNA is TGTGCCAGCAGTTTAGGAGAGGTCCCAACAGGGGATGGCTACACCTTC. Its protein product is CASSLGEVPTGDGYTF.